These 18 T cell receptor beta chains were all obtained from the same sample, sequenced in a study of blood T cell repertoires in COVID-19. Clones were sequenced by immunoSEQ multiplex PCR, and TCRdb holds only the in-frame ones, with some missing. Found here are 200,000 to 250,000 clones, 85% to 95% of them singletons; the top ten hold roughly 0.79%. The sample taken for sequencing was peripheral blood. The receptor set was obtained from a man under 40 with COVID-19, enrolled during active disease.

The table lists this clone with a few counts. The V call is TRBV15, the J call TRBJ1-4, with TRBD1 matching over 9 bases. Germline CDR1 and CDR2: LNHNV and YYDKDF (reference sequence). The CDR3 length is 16 residues. Losses at the gene ends were 2 bases for V and 8 bases for J; bases not matched to a gene: 9. CDR3 in amino acids: CATSRSPGQGFEKLFF. The DNA of the CDR3 is TGTGCCACCAGCAGATCGCCGGGACAGGGATTCGAAAAACTGTTTTTT.

The chain has TRBV7-2 and TRBJ2-1, with TRBD2 matching over 7 bases. V lost 3 bases and J lost 10; bases outside the gene matches: 12. The CDR3 has 15 amino acids. Per germline, CDR1 SGHTA and CDR2 FQGNSA. The CDR3 DNA sequence: TGTGCCAGCAGCTTTTTAGTGGCGGGGGACTGGGAGCAGTTCTTC. This encodes CASSFLVAGDWEQFF.

The chain recombines TRBV19 with TRBJ1-4, with 10 bases that match TRBD1. V shed 5 bases, J shed 8 bases, and the junction held 8 bases outside the gene matches. The V gene's germline CDR1 is LNHDA and CDR2 SQIVND (reference sequence). The CDR3 totals 15 residues. CDR3 in DNA: TGTGCCAGTAGTGCTGGACAGGGGGAGGTGGAAAAACTGTTTTTT. Its translation is CASSAGQGEVEKLFF.

The count of this clone is one. The CDR3 bases are TGTGCCAGCAGTTACACGACTAGCGGGGGTCCTAGCACAGATACGCAGTATTTT. Its protein product is CASSYTTSGGPSTDTQYF. The chain combines TRBV6-2 or TRBV6-3 with TRBJ2-3, with 12 bases that match TRBD2. This CDR3 region has 18 residues. CDR1 and CDR2 from the germline V gene are MNHEY and SVGEGT. The trim removed 2 bases at V and 0 bases at J, leaving 6 bases unmatched.

V gene TRBV9 combines with J gene TRBJ1-3, with D possibly matching TRBD1 (6 bases). Germline CDR1 reads SGDLS; CDR2 reads YYNGEE. V lost 2 bases and J 0 bases, leaving 15 bases between the germline ends. This CDR3 is built from 17 residues. Here the CDR3 reads CASSVEQGIISGNTIYF. Here the CDR3 DNA reads TGTGCCAGCAGCGTTGAACAGGGCATAATCTCTGGAAACACCATATATTTT.

To note about this clone: One end of the junction does not line up with germline, which may come from a read error. The rearrangement links TRBV13 to TRBJ2-7; D might be TRBD1 (7 bases). Germline CDR1 PRHDT, CDR2 FYEKMQ (reference sequence). The CDR3 runs 14 residues. The CDR3 reads CASSTETGRIEQHF. The CDR3 bases are TGTGCCAGCAGCACCGAGACAGGGAGGATTGAGCAGCACTTC.

V usage is TRBV30 and J usage is TRBJ1-5; possibly TRBD1 for D (6 bases). This CDR3 is 15 amino acids long. Germline lookup yields CDR1 GTSNPN and CDR2 SVGIG (reference sequence). V was pared by 0 bases and J by 2 bases, with 11 bases between. The DNA for the CDR3 is TGTGCCTGGAGTGTAGGGGGTACGGGCAATCAGCCCCAGCATTTT. Protein sequence: CAWSVGGTGNQPQHF. The full variable domain, in which reference TRBV30 and TRBJ1-5 provide the parts outside the CDR3, is SQTIHQWPATLVQPVGSPLSLECTVEGTSNPNLYWYRQAAGRGLQLLFYSVGIGQISSEVPQNLSASRPQDRQFILSSKKLLLSDSGFYLCAWSVGGTGNQPQHFGDGTRLSIL.

The count of this clone is one. J is TRBJ1-6 and V is TRBV10-1; D is possibly TRBD1 (5 bases). Germline V gene data show CDR1 as WNHNN and CDR2 as SYGVQD (reference sequence). V gave up 6 bases and J gave up 6 bases, with 9 bases separating them. The CDR3 extends over 13 amino acids. CDR3 DNA sequence: TGCGCCAGCAGCCCAGGGCCTAATTCACCCCTCCACTTT. Amino acids: CASSPGPNSPLHF.

The J gene is TRBJ1-5, the V gene TRBV6-5, with 7 bases matching TRBD1. With 6 bases clipped from V and 3 bases from J, the junction kept 5 bases outside the gene matches. The germline V gene has CDR1 MNHEY and CDR2 SVGAGI. This CDR3 region has 14 residues. Written as DNA, the CDR3 is TGTGCCAGCAGGCCCGGGACAGACAATCAGCCCCAGCATTTT. Encoded protein: CASRPGTDNQPQHF.

Here the CDR3 DNA reads TGTGCCAGCAGTGCGCACCTAGGACAGGATCAGAACACTGAAGCTTTCTTT. This encodes CASSAHLGQDQNTEAFF. V is TRBV6-1 and J is TRBJ1-1; 7 bases are shared with TRBD1. V lost 4 bases to trimming and J lost 1 base; unmatched junction nucleotides: 12. Germline CDR1 and CDR2: MNHNS and SASEGT. This CDR3 is built from 17 residues.

The count of this clone is one. This sequence joins TRBV4-1 and TRBJ1-2; a weak D match, TRBD1 (5 bases). Germline CDR1 and CDR2: MGHRA and YSYEKL. Trimming removed 1 base from V and 4 bases from J, with 10 bases in between. The CDR3 is 14 residues long. CDR3: CASSQGTGSYGYTF. The CDR3 DNA follows: TGCGCCAGCAGCCAAGGAACAGGAAGCTATGGCTACACCTTC.

The chain carries TRBV5-1 and TRBJ2-3, with 8 positions matching TRBD2. The CDR3 loop spans 17 amino acids. The germline V gene has CDR1 SGHRS and CDR2 YFSETQ. With V trimmed by 0 bases and J by 1 base, 7 bases remained unmatched. CDR3 nucleotide sequence: TGCGCCAGCAGCTTGGATTTCACTAGCGGACGCACAGATACGCAGTATTTT. Translation gives CASSLDFTSGRTDTQYF.

This chain links TRBV3-1 (or the pseudogene TRBV3-2) with TRBJ2-2; 11 bases line up with TRBD1. There are 17 residues in the CDR3. V shed 4 bases and J 3 bases; nucleotides not matched to a gene: 7. Germline-derived CDR1 and CDR2 are LGHDT and YNNKEL (reference sequence). CDR3 region: CASSLRDRGGDTGELFF. For the CDR3, the DNA is TGTGCCAGCAGCCTTCGGGACAGGGGGGGAGACACCGGGGAGCTGTTTTTT.

The sample holds a few counts of this clone. This chain links TRBV5-6 with TRBJ2-7, with unresolved D. Germline CDR1 is SGHDT and CDR2 is YYEEEE. Trimming shortened V by 2 bases and J by 0 bases, and 6 bases separated the two germline ends. There are 13 residues in the CDR3. The CDR3 is CASSLPSSYEQYF. DNA for the CDR3: TGTGCCAGCAGCTTACCCAGCTCCTACGAGCAGTACTTC.

The chain uses TRBV5-1 and TRBJ2-4; 8 bases match TRBD1. The CDR3 loop spans 15 amino acids. Germline CDR1 is SGHRS and CDR2 is YFSETQ. V lost 2 bases and J lost 8; bases outside the gene matches: 9. The CDR3 DNA is TGCGCCAGCAGCTTCACATCGACAGGGGAGGACATTCAGTACTTC. Amino acids: CASSFTSTGEDIQYF.

The genes are TRBV12-3 or TRBV12-4 and TRBJ2-1; D is ambiguous. The CDR3 totals 12 residues. Trimming cost V 0 bases and J 6 bases, with 3 bases left between them. CDR3 protein: CASSLASNEQFF. The CDR3, as DNA: TGTGCCAGCAGTTTAGCGAGCAATGAGCAGTTCTTC.

V and J are TRBV30 and TRBJ1-4; D is uncertain. This CDR3 has 14 amino acids. Trimming took 0 bases from V and 8 from J, leaving 13 bases between them. CDR1 and CDR2 from the germline V gene are GTSNPN and SVGIG (reference sequence). CDR3 region: CAWSVHPSGEKLFF. DNA for the CDR3: TGTGCCTGGAGTGTGCATCCCTCCGGGGAAAAACTGTTTTTT.

The V and J genes are TRBV27 and TRBJ2-7; 8 bases are shared with TRBD1. The CDR3 runs 15 residues. J was trimmed by 6 bases and V by 4 bases; bases with no gene match: 11. Germline V gene sequence: CDR1 MNHEY, CDR2 SMNVEV (reference sequence). The CDR3 is CASSWGAGGWSEQYF. DNA for the CDR3: TGTGCCAGCAGTTGGGGGGCAGGGGGCTGGTCCGAGCAGTACTTC.